The clone carrying this TCR beta chain was picked up one time. This record comes from a study of blood T cell repertoires in COVID-19. Study details: T cells, B-cell-depleted T cells, or PBMCs provided the cDNA or gDNA that served as material.

Here immunoSEQ multiplex PCR was the method, and the copy in TCRdb shows in-frame clones only, minus some. The sample includes 350,000 to 500,000 clones, nearly 90% of them seen just once. The ends lost 1 base at V and 0 bases at J; junction bases unmatched: 3. The germline V gene has CDR1 SGHAT and CDR2 FQNNGV. The CDR3 is 16 residues long. The chain has TRBV11-2 and TRBJ2-4; 7 bases align to TRBD2. The sequencing input was PBMCs or T cells enriched from blood (not recorded which). The source of this sequence is a woman between 18 and 29 years old who had been exposed to COVID-19. Written as DNA, the CDR3 is TGTGCCAGCAGCTTAGCTGGGGGGGTAGCCAAAAACATTCAGTACTTC. Translation gives CASSLAGGVAKNIQYF.